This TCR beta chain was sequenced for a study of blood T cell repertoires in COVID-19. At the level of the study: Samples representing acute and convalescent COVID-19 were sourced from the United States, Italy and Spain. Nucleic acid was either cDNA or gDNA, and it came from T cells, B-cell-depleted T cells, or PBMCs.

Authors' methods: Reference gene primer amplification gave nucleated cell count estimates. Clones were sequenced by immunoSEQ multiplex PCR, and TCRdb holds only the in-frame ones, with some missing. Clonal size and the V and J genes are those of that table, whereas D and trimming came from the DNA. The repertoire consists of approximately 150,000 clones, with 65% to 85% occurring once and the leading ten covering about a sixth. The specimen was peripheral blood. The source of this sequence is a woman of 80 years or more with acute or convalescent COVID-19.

The CDR3 sequence: CASSLEGVSSPLHF. Written as DNA, the CDR3 is TGTGCCAGCAGCTTAGAGGGGGTTAGTTCACCCCTCCACTTT. The chain has TRBV13 and TRBJ1-6, with D maybe TRBD1 (6 bases). Germline CDR1 reads PRHDT; CDR2 reads FYEKMQ (reference sequence). V lost 1 base and J lost 9, with 10 bases in between. This CDR3 region has 14 residues.